The TCR beta chain under discussion was sequenced for a study of shared clonotypes between healthy human individuals. The assay was run at deep level. Profiling relied on immunoSEQ multiplex PCR, and the TCRdb table lists in-frame clones only, not all of them. The sample has roughly 2.2 million clones, around 92% seen once; the top ten hold 0.37%. Per the germline V gene, CDR1 is MNHEY and CDR2 is SVGAGI. The CDR3 loop spans 12 amino acids. Between the trimmed V and J ends, which lost 5 bases and 6 bases, there was a span of 8 bases. The material sequenced was naive CD4+ T cells from PBMCs. Subset: CD45RA+ positively selected. V and J are TRBV6-5 and TRBJ2-1; D is undetermined. The sequence came from a young man in good health. Some clones in this sample may be carry-over from other donors' samples. The CDR3: CASSRSGNEQFF. DNA for the CDR3: TGTGCCAGCAGTCGATCGGGCAATGAGCAGTTCTTC.